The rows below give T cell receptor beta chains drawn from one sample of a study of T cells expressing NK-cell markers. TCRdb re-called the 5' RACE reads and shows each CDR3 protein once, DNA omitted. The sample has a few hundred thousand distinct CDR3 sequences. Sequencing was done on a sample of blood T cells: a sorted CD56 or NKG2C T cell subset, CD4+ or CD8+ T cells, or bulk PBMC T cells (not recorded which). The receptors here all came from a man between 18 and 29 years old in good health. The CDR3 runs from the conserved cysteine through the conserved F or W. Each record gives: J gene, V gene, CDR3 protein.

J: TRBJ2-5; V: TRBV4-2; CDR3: CASSQGTSGRSGETQYF
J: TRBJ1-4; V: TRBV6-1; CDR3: CASSEPTEPNEKLFF
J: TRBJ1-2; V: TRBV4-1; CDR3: CASSPLTGWNYGYTF
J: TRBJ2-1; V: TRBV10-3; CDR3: CAISADNEQFF
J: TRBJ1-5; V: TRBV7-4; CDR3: CASSPVGDSIFHESNQPQHF
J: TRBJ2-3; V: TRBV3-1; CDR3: CASSPRLHPLADTQYF
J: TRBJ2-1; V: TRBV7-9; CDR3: CASSLRGQGSYNEQFF
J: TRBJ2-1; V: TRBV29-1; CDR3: CSVESFRESYNEQFF
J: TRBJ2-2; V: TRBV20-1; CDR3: CSARLGLAGALGELFF
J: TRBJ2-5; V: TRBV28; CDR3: CASSPRPGTSPEETQYF
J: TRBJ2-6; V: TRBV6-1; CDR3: CASSPDTGVYGANVLTF
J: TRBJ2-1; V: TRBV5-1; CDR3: CASGGASGAYNEQFF
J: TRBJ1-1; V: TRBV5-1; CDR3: CASSGASIKAEAFF
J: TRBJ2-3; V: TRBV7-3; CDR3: CASSLSPSVDVDTQYF
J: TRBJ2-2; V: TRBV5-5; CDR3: CASSLRLSASNTGELFF
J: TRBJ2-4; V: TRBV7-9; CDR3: CASSLALGGSGGIQYF
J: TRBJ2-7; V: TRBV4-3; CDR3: CASSQQPQGSYEQYF
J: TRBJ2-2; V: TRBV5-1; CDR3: CASSQGRTNTGELFF
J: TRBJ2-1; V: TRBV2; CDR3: CASSVLPGNEQFF
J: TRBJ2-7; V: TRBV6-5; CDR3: CASSYGSGVMYEQYF
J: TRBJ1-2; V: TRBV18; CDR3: CASSPRDREDYTF
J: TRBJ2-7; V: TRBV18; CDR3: CASSPGASEVNEQYF
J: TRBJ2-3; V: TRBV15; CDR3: CATSRDRGLAGSPQYF
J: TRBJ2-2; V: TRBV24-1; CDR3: CATKGVETGELFF
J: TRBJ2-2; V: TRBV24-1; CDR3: CATDRGAGELFF
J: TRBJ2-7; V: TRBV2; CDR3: CASSETRSPDDEQYF
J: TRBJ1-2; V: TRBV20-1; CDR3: CSARDMYGYTF
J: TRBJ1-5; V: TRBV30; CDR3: CAWSVDRGDQPQHF
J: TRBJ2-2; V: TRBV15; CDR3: CATSRGTANTGELFF
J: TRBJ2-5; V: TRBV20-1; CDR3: CSAIGEPLTTAHQETQYF
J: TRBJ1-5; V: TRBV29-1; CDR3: CSVGGSEPQHF
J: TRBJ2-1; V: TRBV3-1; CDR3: CASSQSGIDEQFF
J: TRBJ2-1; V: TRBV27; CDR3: CASSSVVLNEQFF
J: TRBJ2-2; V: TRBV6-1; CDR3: CATSGIRRTGVLFF
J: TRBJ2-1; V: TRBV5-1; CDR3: CASSLEGLEFNEQFF
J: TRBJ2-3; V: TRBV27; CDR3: CASRLAGLDTQYF
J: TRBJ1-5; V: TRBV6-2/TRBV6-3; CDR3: CASSYSAPGAGHF
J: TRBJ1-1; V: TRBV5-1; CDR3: CASSLVAKENTEAFF
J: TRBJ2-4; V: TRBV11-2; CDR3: CASSSGQAKGIQYF
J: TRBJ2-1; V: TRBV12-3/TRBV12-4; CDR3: CASSLRTSGRAGGEQFF
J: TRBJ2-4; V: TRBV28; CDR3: CASSFRGRVAKNIQYF
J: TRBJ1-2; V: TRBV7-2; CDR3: CASSIGPNYGYTF
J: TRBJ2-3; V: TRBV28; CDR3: CASSFAPSGFSTDTQYF
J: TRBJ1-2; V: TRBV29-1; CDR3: CSVLLVEAVYGYTF
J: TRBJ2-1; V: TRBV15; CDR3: CATSIVGLAGGLSYNEQFF
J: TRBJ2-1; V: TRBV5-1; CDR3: CASSSRQGLYNEQFF